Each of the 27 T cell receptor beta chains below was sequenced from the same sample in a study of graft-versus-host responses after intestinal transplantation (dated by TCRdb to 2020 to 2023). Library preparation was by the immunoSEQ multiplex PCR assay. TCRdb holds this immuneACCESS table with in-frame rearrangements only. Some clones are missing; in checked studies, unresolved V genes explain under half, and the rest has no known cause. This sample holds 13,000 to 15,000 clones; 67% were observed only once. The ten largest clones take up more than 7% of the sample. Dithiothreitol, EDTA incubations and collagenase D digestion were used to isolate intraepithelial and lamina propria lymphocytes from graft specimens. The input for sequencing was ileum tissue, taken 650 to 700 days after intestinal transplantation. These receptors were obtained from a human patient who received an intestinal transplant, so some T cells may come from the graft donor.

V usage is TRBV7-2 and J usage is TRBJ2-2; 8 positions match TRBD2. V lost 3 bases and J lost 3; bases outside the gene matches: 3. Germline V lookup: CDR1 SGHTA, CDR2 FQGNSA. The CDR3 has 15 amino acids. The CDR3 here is CASSLVLADTGELFF. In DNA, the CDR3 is TGTGCCAGCAGCTTGGTACTAGCGGACACCGGGGAGCTGTTTTTT. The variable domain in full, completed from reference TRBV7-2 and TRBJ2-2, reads GAGVSQSPSNKVTEKGKDVELRCDPISGHTALYWYRQSLGQGLEFLIYFQGNSAPDKSGLPSDRFSAERTGGSVSTLTIQRTQQEDSAVYLCASSLVLADTGELFFGEGSRLTVL.

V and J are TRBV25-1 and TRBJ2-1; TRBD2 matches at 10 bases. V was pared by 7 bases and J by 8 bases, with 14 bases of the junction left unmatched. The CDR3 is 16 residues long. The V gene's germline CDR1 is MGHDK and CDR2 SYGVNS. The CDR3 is CASTPRASGGQDEQFF. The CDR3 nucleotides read TGTGCCAGCACTCCAAGGGCTAGCGGGGGCCAGGATGAGCAGTTCTTC.

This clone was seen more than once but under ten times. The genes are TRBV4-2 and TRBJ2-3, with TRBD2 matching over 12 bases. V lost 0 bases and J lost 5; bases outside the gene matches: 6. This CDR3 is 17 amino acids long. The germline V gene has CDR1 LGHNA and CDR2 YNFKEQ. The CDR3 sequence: CASSQDRPSGGVDTQYF. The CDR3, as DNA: TGTGCCAGCAGCCAAGATAGACCTAGCGGGGGGGTAGATACGCAGTATTTT.

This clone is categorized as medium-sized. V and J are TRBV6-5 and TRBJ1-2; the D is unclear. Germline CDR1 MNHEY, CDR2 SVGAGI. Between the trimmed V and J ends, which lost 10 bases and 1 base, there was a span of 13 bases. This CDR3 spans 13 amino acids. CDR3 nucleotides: TGTGCCACCCGGGCAGCGGATAACTATGGCTACACCTTC. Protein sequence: CATRAADNYGYTF.

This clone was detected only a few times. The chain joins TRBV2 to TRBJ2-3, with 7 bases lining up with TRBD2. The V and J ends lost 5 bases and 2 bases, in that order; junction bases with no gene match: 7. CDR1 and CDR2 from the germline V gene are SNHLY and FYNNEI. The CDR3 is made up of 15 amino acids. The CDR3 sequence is CASSSSSGNTDTQYF. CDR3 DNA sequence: TGTGCCAGCAGTTCTTCTAGCGGAAACACAGATACGCAGTATTTT.

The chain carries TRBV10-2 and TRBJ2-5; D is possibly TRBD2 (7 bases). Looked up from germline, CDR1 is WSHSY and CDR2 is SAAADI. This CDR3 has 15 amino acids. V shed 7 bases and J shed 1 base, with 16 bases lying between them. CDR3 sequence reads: CASKGRGPPQETQYF. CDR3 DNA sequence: TGCGCCAGCAAAGGGCGGGGGCCCCCCCAAGAGACCCAGTACTTC.

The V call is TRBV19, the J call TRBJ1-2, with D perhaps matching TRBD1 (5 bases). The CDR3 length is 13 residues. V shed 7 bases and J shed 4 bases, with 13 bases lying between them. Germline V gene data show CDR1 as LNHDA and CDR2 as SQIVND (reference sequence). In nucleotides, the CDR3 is TGTGCCAGTACTGAAGGACAAGTCTATGGCTACACCTTC. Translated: CASTEGQVYGYTF.

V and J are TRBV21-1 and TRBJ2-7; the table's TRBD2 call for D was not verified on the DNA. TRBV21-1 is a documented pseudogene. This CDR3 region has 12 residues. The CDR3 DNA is TGTGCCAGCAGCAAAAAAACTCTGGAGCAGTACTTC. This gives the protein CASSKKTLEQYF.

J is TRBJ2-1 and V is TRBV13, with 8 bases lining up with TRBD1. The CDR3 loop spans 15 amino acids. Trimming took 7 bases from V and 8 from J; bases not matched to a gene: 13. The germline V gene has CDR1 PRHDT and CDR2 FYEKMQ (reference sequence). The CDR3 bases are TGTGCCAGCACCCTGGCGCCAGGGGGCAAATATGAGCAGTTCTTC. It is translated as CASTLAPGGKYEQFF.

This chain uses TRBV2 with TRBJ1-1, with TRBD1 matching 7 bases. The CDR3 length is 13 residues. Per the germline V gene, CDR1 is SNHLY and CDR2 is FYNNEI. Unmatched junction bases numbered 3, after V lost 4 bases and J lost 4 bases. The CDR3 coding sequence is TGTGCCAGCAGTGGACAGGGCGGCACTGAAGCTTTCTTT. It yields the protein CASSGQGGTEAFF.

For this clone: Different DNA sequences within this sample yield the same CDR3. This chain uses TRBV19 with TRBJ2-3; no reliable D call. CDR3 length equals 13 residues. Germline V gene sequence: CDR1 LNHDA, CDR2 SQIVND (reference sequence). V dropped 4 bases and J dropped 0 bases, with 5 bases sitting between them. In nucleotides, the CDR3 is TGTGCCAGTAGTAGTTCTAGCACAGATACGCAGTATTTT. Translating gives CASSSSSTDTQYF.

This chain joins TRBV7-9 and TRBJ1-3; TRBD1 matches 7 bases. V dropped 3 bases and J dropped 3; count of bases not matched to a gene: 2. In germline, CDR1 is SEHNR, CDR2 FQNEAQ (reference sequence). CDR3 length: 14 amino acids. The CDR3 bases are TGTGCCAGCAGCTTCGACAGGGATGGAAACACCATATATTTT. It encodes CASSFDRDGNTIYF.

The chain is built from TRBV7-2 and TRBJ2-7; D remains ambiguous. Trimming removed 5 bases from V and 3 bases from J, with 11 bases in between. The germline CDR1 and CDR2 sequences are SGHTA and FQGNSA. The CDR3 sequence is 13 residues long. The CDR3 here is CASSLSSLYEQYF. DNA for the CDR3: TGTGCCAGCAGCCTTAGTAGCCTCTACGAGCAGTACTTC.

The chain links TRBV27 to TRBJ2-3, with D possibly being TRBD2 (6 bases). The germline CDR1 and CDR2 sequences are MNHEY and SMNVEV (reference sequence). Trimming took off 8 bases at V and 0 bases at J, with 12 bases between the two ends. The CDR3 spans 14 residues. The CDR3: CASGGAGSTDTQYF. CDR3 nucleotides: TGTGCCAGCGGAGGGGCGGGGAGCACAGATACGCAGTATTTT.

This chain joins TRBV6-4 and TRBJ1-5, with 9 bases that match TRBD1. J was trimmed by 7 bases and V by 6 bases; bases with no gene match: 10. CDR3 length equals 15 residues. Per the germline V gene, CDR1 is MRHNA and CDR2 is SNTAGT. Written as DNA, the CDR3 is TGTGCCAGCAGACGCGACAGGGGGATGCGCCAGCCCCAGCATTTT. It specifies CASRRDRGMRQPQHF.

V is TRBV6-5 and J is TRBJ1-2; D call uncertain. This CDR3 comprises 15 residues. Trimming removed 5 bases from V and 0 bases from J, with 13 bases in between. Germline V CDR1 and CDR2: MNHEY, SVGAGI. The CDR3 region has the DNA TGTGCCAGCAGTCTACGACCGGAGCCTAACTATGGCTACACCTTC. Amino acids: CASSLRPEPNYGYTF.

CDR3 loop: CASSQEEAGGYYEQYF. DNA for the CDR3: TGCGCCAGCAGCCAAGAGGAAGCGGGGGGATACTACGAGCAGTACTTC. The chain combines TRBV4-1 with TRBJ2-7; TRBD2 matches at 9 bases. The CDR3 is 16 amino acids. The V and J ends lost 0 bases and 3 bases, in that order; junction bases with no gene match: 6. Germline CDR1 and CDR2: MGHRA and YSYEKL.

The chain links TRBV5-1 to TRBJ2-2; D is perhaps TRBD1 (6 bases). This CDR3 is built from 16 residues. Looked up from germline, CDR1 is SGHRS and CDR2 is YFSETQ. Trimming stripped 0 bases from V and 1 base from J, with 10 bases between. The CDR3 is CASSLERGGNTGELFF. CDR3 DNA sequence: TGCGCCAGCAGCTTGGAACGAGGGGGGAACACCGGGGAGCTGTTTTTT.

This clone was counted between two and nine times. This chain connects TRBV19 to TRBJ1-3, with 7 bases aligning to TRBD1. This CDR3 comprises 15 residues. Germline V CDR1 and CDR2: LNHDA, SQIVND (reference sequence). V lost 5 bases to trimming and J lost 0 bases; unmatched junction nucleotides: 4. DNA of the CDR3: TGTGCCAGTAGTCGACAGGGCATCTCTGGAAACACCATATATTTT. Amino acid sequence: CASSRQGISGNTIYF. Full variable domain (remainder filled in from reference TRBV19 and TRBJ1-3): DGGITQSPKYLFRKEGQNVTLSCEQNLNHDAMYWYRQDPGQGLRLIYYSQIVNDFQKGDIAEGYSVSREKKESFPLTVTSAQKNPTAFYLCASSRQGISGNTIYFGEGSWLTVV.

The CDR3 DNA sequence: TGTGCCAGCAGCCAAGAAGGAACAGCGACTACTTACACCTTC. This sequence encodes CASSQEGTATTYTF. The chain joins TRBV14 to TRBJ1-2; D is unclear. Germline CDR1 is SGHDN and CDR2 is FVKESK. This CDR3 contains 14 residues. V was pared by 0 bases and J by 11 bases, with 16 bases between. The variable domain in full, completed from reference TRBV14 and TRBJ1-2, reads EAGVTQFPSHSVIEKGQTVTLRCDPISGHDNLYWYRRVMGKEIKFLLHFVKESKQDESGMPNNRFLAERTGGTYSTLKVQPAELEDSGVYFCASSQEGTATTYTFGSGTRLTVV.

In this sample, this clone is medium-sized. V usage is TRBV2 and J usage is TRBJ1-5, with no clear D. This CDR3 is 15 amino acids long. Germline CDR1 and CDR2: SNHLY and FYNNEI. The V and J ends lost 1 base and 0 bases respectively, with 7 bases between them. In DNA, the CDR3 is TGTGCCAGCAGTGAAGAAGGAGTTAGCAATCAGCCCCAGCATTTT. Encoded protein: CASSEEGVSNQPQHF. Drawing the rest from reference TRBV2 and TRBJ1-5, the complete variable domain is EPEVTQTPSHQVTQMGQEVILRCVPISNHLYFYWYRQILGQKVEFLVSFYNNEISEKSEIFDDQFSVERPDGSNFTLKIRSTKLEDSAMYFCASSEEGVSNQPQHFGDGTRLSIL.

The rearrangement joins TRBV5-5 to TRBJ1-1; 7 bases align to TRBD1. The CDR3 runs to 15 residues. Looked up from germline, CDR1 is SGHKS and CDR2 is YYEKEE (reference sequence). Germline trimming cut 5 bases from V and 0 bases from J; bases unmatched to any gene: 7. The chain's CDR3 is CASRGQFVMNTEAFF. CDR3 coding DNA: TGTGCCAGCAGGGGACAGTTCGTCATGAACACTGAAGCTTTCTTT.

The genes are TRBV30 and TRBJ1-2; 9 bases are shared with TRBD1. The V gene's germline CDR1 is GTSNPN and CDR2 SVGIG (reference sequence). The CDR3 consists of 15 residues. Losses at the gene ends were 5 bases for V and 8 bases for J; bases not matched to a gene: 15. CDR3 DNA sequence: TGTGCCTGGGGGATCACCCCGGGACAGGGTTTAGGCTACACCTTC. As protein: CAWGITPGQGLGYTF.

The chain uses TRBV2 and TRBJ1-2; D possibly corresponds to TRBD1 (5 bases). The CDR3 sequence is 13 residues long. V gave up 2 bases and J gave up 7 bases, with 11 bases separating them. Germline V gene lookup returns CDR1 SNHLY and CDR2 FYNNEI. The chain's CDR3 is CASSEQGGGGYTF. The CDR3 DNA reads TGTGCCAGCAGTGAACAGGGAGGAGGTGGCTACACCTTC.

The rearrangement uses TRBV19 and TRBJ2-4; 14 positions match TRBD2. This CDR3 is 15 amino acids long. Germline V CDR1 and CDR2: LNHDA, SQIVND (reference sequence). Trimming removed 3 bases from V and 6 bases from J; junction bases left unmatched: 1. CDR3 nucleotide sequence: TGTGCCAGTAGTATCGGACTAGCGGGGGGAAACATTCAGTACTTC. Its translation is CASSIGLAGGNIQYF.

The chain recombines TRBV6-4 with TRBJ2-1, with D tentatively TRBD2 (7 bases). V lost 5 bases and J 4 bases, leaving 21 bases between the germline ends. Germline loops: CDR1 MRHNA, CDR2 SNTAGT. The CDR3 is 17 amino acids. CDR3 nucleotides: TGTGCCAGCAGTCCCAATGGGAGGGGGGCGGCTTACAATGAGCAGTTCTTC. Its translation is CASSPNGRGAAYNEQFF.

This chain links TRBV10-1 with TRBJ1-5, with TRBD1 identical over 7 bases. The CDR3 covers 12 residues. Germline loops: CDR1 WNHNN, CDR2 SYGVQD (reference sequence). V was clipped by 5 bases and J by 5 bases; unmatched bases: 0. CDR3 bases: TGCGCCAGCAGTACAGGGGATCAGCCCCAGCATTTT. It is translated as CASSTGDQPQHF.